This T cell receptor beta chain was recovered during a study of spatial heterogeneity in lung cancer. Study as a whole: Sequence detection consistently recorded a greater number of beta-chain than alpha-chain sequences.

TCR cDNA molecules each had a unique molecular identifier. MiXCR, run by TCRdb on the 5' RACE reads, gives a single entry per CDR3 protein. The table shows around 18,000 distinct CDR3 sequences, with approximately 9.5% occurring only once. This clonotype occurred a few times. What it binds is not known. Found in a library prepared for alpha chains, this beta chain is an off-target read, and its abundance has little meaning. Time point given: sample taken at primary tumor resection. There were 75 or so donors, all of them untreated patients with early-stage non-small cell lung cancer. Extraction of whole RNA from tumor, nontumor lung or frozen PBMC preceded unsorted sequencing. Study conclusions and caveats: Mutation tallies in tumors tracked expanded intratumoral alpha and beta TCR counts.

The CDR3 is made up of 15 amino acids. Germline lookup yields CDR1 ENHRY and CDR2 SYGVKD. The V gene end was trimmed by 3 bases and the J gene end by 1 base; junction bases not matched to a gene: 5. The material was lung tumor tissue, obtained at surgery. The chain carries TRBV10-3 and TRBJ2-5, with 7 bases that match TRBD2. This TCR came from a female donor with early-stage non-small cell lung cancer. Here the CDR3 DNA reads TGTGCCATCAGTGACAGCAGGACTAGCCAAGAGACCCAGTACTTC. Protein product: CAISDSRTSQETQYF.